This T cell receptor beta chain is from a study of cytomegalovirus exposure and HLA in healthy donors. Broader study findings: Accurate prediction of most subjects' HLA-A and HLA-B alleles from TCR beta sequences was reported.

The germline CDR1 and CDR2 sequences are SGHTA and FQGNSA. CDR3 size: 14 residues. With 2 bases removed from V and 2 bases from J, the gap between germline ends came to 8 bases. Both 60 Vbeta primers and 13 Jbeta primers went into the PCR. This table comes from immunoSEQ multiplex PCR, and its TCRdb copy is limited to in-frame clones, with some not included. The sample consists of roughly 120,000 clones, 73% of them appearing once. Worth noting for this clone: Its matching antigen is unknown.

The sample was PBMCs. The receptor's source is a woman between 35 and 50 years old in good health and CMV-seropositive. This chain connects TRBV7-2 to TRBJ2-3; no reliable D call. The CDR3 DNA reads as TGTGCCAGCAGCTTAAGCGTCTACACAGATACGCAGTATTTT. It specifies CASSLSVYTDTQYF.